Sequencing of this TCR beta chain was carried out in a study of T cell responses to AZD1222 COVID-19 vaccine (dated by TCRdb to the early 2020s). For context, the study as a whole: AZD1222 recipients whose second dose came at about 4 weeks and those whose second dose came at about 12 weeks were combined into one group, since spike-specific TCR depth and breadth did not differ between the two schedules. A total of 240 or so trial participants underwent TCR sequencing, of whom roughly 210 had received two doses of AZD1222 and about 26 had received two doses of the MenACWY control vaccine. Trial participants were enrolled into age subgroups of 18-55, 56-69 and 70-plus years, which contained approximately 150, 28 and 58 TCR-sequenced participants, respectively. Study-wide conclusions, independent of this receptor: The 56-69-year group was small, and its depth increase did not reach significance, likely because of low power. A significant rise in spike-specific TCR breadth and depth was observed after two AZD1222 doses relative to day 0 and relative to MenACWY recipients. The vaccine-associated CD4 TCRs covered the entire spike protein, and the dominant responses fell in regions 160-218 and 743-854. Reportedly, almost half of the unique spike-specific TCRs recognized epitopes lying outside the regions that are mutated in the B.1.351 and B.1.1.7 variants. Conclusions about previously exposed vaccinees are limited, since just a handful of AZD1222 recipients were seropositive for SARS-CoV-2 at baseline. Because no day 14 peak-response samples were available, repertoires were characterized only after the peak T cell response. Participants were mostly white British and included more females than males, and it was suggested by the authors that clonal diversity may have been underestimated.

In regard to this clone: It has no known antigen specificity. Base-call qualities are not available, and no considerably larger clone is one nucleotide away.

The CDR3 regions of human TCRbeta chains were subjected to immunosequencing. Concerning the study's data processing: Repertoire TCRs were checked for matches against a reference library of SARS-CoV-2-specific TCRs that had been generated using the MIRA antigen-specificity platform. Breadth was defined as the fraction of unique TCRs that were SARS-CoV-2-associated. Depth was defined as the fraction of total T cells that were SARS-CoV-2-associated. Using the MIRA data, each spike-specific TCR was mapped to the spike region that the TCR reacts to and placed in a CD4 or CD8 class. Log10-transformed breadth and depth values were compared by one-way ANOVA with Sidak's multiple comparisons tests. Imported from immuneACCESS, the table was reduced by TCRdb to in-frame sequences with V and J called. These copies leave out some clones; in studies compared against another copy, an unresolved V gene accounts for under half, and the cause of the remainder is not known. That table supplies the V and J calls and clone size; D and trimming were determined from the DNA. Across this sample there are around 250,000 clones, with 90% to 95% seen only once. 0.55% of the sample lies in the top ten.

The CDR3 runs 13 amino acids, cysteine and phenylalanine included. Only CDR3 DNA remains: 39 bases, in frame from the first base. CDR1 and CDR2, looked up from the germline V gene (reference sequence), are WNHNN and SYGVQD. The V end loses 5 bases and the J end loses 3 bases, and a stretch of 10 bases separates them. Sample time point, as interpreted from the label and publication: baseline before first vaccination. Samples from vaccinated people were obtained from the UK trials COV001 and COV002, which included a single-blind randomized controlled phase 2/3 trial of AZD1222 (ChAdOx1 nCoV-19) in healthy adults. Trial participant PBMC samples were collected at day 0 and day 28 after the second dose for TCRbeta chain sequencing.

The rearranged segments are TRBV10-1 and TRBJ1-1, with the D gene not clear enough to name. The clonotype comes from an adult in good health. Sample: peripheral blood, taken on day 0 of AZD1222 vaccination. The CDR3 in this case is CASSLRTDTEAFF. Here is the DNA: TGCGCCAGCAGTTTAAGGACGGACACTGAAGCTTTCTTT.